A selection of T cell receptor beta chains follows, all from one sample in a study of blood T cell repertoires in COVID-19. The table came from immunoSEQ multiplex PCR; TCRdb's copy has only in-frame clones and leaves some out. Here the sample spans approximately 150,000 clones, approximately 87% being singletons. The material sequenced was PBMCs or T cells enriched from blood (not recorded which). All receptors come from a man aged 55-75 years who had recovered from COVID-19. Each CDR3 is given with its conserved first and last residue. The D gene is left open where the match is weak. Clone size appears in some rows only: once, few, many, or a class for an expanded clone.

D gene	clone size	V gene	J gene	CDR3 DNA	CDR3 protein
NA	few	TRBV6-4	TRBJ1-6	TGTGCCAGCAGTGACTCGTTCAGTTCACCCCTCCACTTT	CASSDSFSSPLHF
NA	NA	TRBV5-1	TRBJ2-3	TGCGCCAGCAGCTTCACAGGGTCCCACTCCACAGATACGCAGTATTTT	CASSFTGSHSTDTQYF
TRBD1	NA	TRBV27	TRBJ2-2	TGTGCCAGCAGTTCTGGACAGGGTTGGACCGGGGAGCTGTTTTTT	CASSSGQGWTGELFF
TRBD2	NA	TRBV11-2	TRBJ2-2	TGTGCCAGCCCTAGATTCCGGGGGGTAGTCACCGGGGAGCTGTTTTTT	CASPRFRGVVTGELFF
TRBD1	NA	TRBV2	TRBJ1-5	TGTGCCAGCAGTGCCTGGACAGGGGGCCATCAGCCCCAGCATTTT	CASSAWTGGHQPQHF
NA	NA	TRBV18	TRBJ1-4	TGTGCCAGCTCACTCTTTTCGACAGGTTCGAATGAAAAACTGTTTTTT	CASSLFSTGSNEKLFF
NA	NA	TRBV6-5	TRBJ1-1	TGTGCCAGCAGTTATCCCCCAGGAGCTTTCTTT	CASSYPPGAFF
NA	NA	TRBV5-1	TRBJ2-4	TGCGCCAGCAGCTCGACGGGTGCCCAAAACATTCAGTACTTC	CASSSTGAQNIQYF
NA	NA	TRBV7-8	TRBJ2-7	TGTGCCAGCAGCCCTGCGGCAGGGAATCCCGCCTACGAGCAGTACTTC	CASSPAAGNPAYEQYF
NA	NA	TRBV14	TRBJ2-2	TGTGCCAGCAGCCAAATGACAGGCGGAACCGGGGAGCTGTTTTTT	CASSQMTGGTGELFF
NA	once	TRBV7-6	TRBJ1-2	TGTGCCAGCAGCTTAGAAGCTAGATATGGCTACACCTTC	CASSLEARYGYTF
TRBD1	NA	TRBV27	TRBJ1-2	TGTGCCAGCAGTTTACGCAGGGGGGACTATGGCTACACCTTC	CASSLRRGDYGYTF
NA	NA	TRBV10-3	TRBJ2-7	TGTGCCATCAGTGAGTCCCAAGCCGAGCAGTACTTC	CAISESQAEQYF
NA	once	TRBV3-1/TRBV3-2	TRBJ2-2	TGTGCCAGCAGCTCGCCCCACGGGGAGGCCGCGCGGGGCGGGGAGCTGTTTTTT	CASSSPHGEAARGGELFF
NA	NA	TRBV15	TRBJ2-5	TGTGCCACCAGCAGAGATGGGGGCCCCCAAGAGACCCAGTACTTC	CATSRDGGPQETQYF
NA	NA	TRBV18	TRBJ2-1	TGTGCCAGCTCACCTTACAGCACTGACGATGAGCAGTTCTTC	CASSPYSTDDEQFF
NA	NA	TRBV5-4	TRBJ1-1	TGTGCCAGCAGCCCTCTACAGCTTCCGAACACTGAAGCTTTCTTT	CASSPLQLPNTEAFF
NA	NA	TRBV7-8	TRBJ1-5	TGTGCCAGCAGCCACGGGGGGAGAAAGCCCCAGCATTTT	CASSHGGRKPQHF
TRBD2	NA	TRBV27	TRBJ2-5	TGTGCCAGCTGTAGCGGGACTCGGGGGGAGACCCAGTACTTC	CASCSGTRGETQYF
TRBD1	NA	TRBV28	TRBJ1-1	TGTGCCAGCAGTCCGACCGGGACAGGGGTCACTGAAGCTTTCTTT	CASSPTGTGVTEAFF
NA	NA	TRBV5-6	TRBJ1-6	TGTGCCAGCAGCTTGGGCCGGGGGGCGTACAGCCATAATTCACCCCTCCACTTT	CASSLGRGAYSHNSPLHF
NA	NA	TRBV11-3	TRBJ2-2	TGTGCCAGCAGCTTAGGAGGGAACACCGGGGAGCTGTTTTTT	CASSLGGNTGELFF
NA	NA	TRBV29-1	TRBJ2-2	TGCAGCGTTGAAGATCGACTCGGGGAGCTGTTTTTT	CSVEDRLGELFF
NA	NA	TRBV30	TRBJ2-1	TGTGCCTGGGGCTCGGGGATTGAGCAGTTCTTC	CAWGSGIEQFF
NA	NA	TRBV19	TRBJ1-5	TGTGCCAGTAGTATCGGGCGGGGGGGCAATCAGCCCCAGCATTTT	CASSIGRGGNQPQHF
TRBD2	NA	TRBV5-5	TRBJ2-2	TGTGCCAGCAGCCTGGGGACTAGCGGGGGATACACCGGGGAGCTGTTTTTT	CASSLGTSGGYTGELFF
NA	NA	TRBV15	TRBJ1-5	TGTGCCACCAGCAGGGAACAGGCGCGTAGCAATCAGCCCCAGCATTTT	CATSREQARSNQPQHF
NA	NA	TRBV29-1	TRBJ1-4	TGCAGCGCCAGGGACGGAGGGAGGGCAACTAATGAAAAACTGTTTTTT	CSARDGGRATNEKLFF
NA	few	TRBV30	TRBJ2-3	TGTGCCTGGACCGGGCTAGCGTCAGATACGCAGTATTTT	CAWTGLASDTQYF
NA	few	TRBV5-4	TRBJ2-7	TGTGCCAGCAGCTTGGAAGGACAGCCCTACGAGCAGTACTTC	CASSLEGQPYEQYF
TRBD2	NA	TRBV11-2	TRBJ2-1	TGTGCCAGCAGCTTAACTAGCGGGAGCTATGAGCAGTTCTTC	CASSLTSGSYEQFF
NA	few	TRBV7-9	TRBJ1-1	TGTGCCAGCAGCCCCGATCGGGGTAGCGACGCTTTCTTT	CASSPDRGSDAFF
NA	NA	TRBV21-1	TRBJ1-2	TGTGCCAGCAGCAAAGATACAGGGCCAAACTATGGCTACACCTTC	CASSKDTGPNYGYTF